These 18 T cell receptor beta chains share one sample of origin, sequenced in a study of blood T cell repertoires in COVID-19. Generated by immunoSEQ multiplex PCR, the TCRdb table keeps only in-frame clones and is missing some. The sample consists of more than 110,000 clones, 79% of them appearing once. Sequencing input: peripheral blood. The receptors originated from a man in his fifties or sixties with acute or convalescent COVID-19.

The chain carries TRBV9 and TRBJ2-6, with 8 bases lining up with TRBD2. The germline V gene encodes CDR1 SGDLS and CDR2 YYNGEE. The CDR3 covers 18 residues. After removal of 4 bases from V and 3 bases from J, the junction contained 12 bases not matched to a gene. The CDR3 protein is CASSTLAGGGRGANVLTF. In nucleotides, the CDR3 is TGTGCCAGCAGCACGCTAGCGGGCGGGGGCCGTGGGGCCAACGTCCTGACTTTC.

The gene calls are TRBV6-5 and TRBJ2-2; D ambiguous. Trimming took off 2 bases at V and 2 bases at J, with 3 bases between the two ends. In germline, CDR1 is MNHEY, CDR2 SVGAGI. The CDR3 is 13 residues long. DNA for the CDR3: TGTGCCAGCAGTTACAGCAACACCGGGGAGCTGTTTTTT. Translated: CASSYSNTGELFF.

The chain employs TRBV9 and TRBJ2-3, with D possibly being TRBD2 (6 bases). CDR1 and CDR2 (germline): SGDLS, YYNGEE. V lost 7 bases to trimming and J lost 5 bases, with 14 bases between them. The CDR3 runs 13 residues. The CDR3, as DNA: TGTGCCAGCGGCTCGGGAGTACAAGATACGCAGTATTTT. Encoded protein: CASGSGVQDTQYF.

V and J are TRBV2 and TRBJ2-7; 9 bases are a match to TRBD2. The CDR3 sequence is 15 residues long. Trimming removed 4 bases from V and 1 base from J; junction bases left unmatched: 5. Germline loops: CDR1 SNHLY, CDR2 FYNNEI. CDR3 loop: CASSGLSGGSYEQYF. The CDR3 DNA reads TGTGCCAGCAGTGGCCTTAGCGGGGGATCCTACGAGCAGTACTTC.

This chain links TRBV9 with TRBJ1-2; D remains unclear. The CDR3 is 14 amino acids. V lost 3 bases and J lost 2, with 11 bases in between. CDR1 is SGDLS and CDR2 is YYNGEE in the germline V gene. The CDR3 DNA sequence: TGTGCCAGCAGCGCACCCGGGAGAAACTATGGCTACACCTTC. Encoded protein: CASSAPGRNYGYTF.

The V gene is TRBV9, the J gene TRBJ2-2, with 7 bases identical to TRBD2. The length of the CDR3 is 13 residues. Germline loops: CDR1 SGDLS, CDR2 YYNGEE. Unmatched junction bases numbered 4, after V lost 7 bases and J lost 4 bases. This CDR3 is CASGRGGTGELFF. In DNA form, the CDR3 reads TGTGCCAGCGGGCGCGGGGGCACCGGGGAGCTGTTTTTT.

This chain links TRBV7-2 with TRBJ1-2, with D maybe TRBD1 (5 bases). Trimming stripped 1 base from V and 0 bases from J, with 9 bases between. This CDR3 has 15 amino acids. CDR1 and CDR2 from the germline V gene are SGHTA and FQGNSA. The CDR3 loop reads CASSLVSGSNYGYTF. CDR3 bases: TGTGCCAGCAGCTTAGTGTCAGGGTCTAACTATGGCTACACCTTC.

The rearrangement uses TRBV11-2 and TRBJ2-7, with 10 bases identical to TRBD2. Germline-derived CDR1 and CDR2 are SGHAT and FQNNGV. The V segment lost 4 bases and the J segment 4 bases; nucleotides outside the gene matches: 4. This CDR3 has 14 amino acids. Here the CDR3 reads CASSWTSGLYEQYF. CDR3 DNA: TGTGCCAGCAGCTGGACTAGCGGACTATACGAGCAGTACTTC.

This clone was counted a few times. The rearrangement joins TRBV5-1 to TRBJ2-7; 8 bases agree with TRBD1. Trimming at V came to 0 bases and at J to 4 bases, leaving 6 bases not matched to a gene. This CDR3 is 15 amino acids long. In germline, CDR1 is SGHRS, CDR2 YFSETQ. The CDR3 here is CASSLVSGQGYEQYF. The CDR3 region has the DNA TGCGCCAGCAGCTTGGTTTCCGGACAGGGTTACGAGCAGTACTTC.

CDR3 loop: CSASPGHSKTEAFF. The CDR3 nucleotides read TGCAGTGCTAGTCCGGGACACTCGAAGACTGAAGCTTTCTTT. The chain couples TRBV20-1 to TRBJ1-1; D may be TRBD1 (6 bases). The V end was cut by 3 bases, the J end by 5 bases, with 16 bases between. Germline V gene lookup returns CDR1 DFQATT and CDR2 SNEGSKA (reference sequence). The length of the CDR3 is 14 residues.

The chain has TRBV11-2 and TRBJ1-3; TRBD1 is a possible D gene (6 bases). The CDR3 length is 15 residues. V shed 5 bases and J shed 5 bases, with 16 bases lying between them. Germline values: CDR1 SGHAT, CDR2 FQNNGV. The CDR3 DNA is TGTGCCAGCAGCCTCCAACAGGGTTGGAGAAACACCATATATTTT. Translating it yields CASSLQQGWRNTIYF.

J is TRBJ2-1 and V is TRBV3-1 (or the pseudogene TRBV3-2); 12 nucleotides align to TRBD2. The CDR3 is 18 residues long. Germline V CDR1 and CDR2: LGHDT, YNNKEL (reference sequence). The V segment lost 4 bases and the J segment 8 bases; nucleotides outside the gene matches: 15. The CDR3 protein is CASSRVRLAGEAVHEQFF. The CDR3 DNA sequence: TGTGCCAGCAGCCGCGTTCGACTAGCGGGAGAGGCGGTACATGAGCAGTTCTTC.

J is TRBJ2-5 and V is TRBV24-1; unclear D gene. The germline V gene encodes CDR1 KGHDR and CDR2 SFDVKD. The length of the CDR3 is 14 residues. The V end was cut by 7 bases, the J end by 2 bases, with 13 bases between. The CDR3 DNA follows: TGTGCCACCAGAGGATTTGGAGAACAAGAGACCCAGTACTTC. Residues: CATRGFGEQETQYF.

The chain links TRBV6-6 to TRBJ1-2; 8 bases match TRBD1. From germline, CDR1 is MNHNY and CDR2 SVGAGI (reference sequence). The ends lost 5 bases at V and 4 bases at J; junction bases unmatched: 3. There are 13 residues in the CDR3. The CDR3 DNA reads TGTGCCAGCAGTGGACAGGGTAGCTATGGCTACACCTTC. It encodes CASSGQGSYGYTF.

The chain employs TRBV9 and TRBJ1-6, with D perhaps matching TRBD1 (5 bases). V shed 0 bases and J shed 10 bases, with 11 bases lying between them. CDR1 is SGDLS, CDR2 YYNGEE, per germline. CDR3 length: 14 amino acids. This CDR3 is CASSVEGFGSPLHF. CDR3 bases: TGTGCCAGCAGCGTAGAGGGGTTCGGCTCACCCCTCCACTTT.

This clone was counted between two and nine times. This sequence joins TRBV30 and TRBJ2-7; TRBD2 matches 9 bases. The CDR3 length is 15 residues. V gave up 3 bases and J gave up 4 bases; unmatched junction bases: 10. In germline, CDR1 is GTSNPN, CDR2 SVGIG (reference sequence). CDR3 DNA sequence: TGTGCCTGGAGCGTAAGTAAGCGGGAGGTTTACGAGCAGTACTTC. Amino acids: CAWSVSKREVYEQYF.

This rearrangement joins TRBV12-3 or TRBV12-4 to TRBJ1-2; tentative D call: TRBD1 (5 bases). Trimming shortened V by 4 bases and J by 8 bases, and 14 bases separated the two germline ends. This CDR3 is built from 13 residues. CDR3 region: CASSSSPGLGYTF. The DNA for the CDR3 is TGTGCCAGCAGTTCCTCTCCAGGGTTAGGCTACACCTTC.

The CDR3 coding sequence is TGCGCCAGCAGCCCGCAGGAGGGAGACTATGGCTACACCTTC. This translates into CASSPQEGDYGYTF. The J gene is TRBJ1-2, the V gene TRBV5-1, with unresolved D. The CDR3 is made up of 14 amino acids. The V end was cut by 4 bases, the J end by 3 bases, with 13 bases between. Germline V gene lookup returns CDR1 SGHRS and CDR2 YFSETQ.